The clone carrying this T cell receptor (beta chain) has ten or more counts. These data originate in a study of metastatic and nonmetastatic thyroid tumors. Study background: From malignant and benign thyroid patients, repertoires in blood and in tumor or nodule tissue were compared.

Per the original data handling: Clinicopathological groups of papillary thyroid cancer showed CDR3 differences that were used to build a distant-metastasis classifier. TCRdb redid the clone calls on the PCR reads using MiXCR. The V and J calls were not made by the authors but by TCRdb's processing. The repertoire has around 53,000 clones, about 20% of them found once; the top ten carry 3.5% to 5%. Prior to thyroid surgery, none of the patients had received any treatment. The clonotype originates from a female donor with papillary thyroid cancer or a benign thyroid nodule (not recorded which). Some clones in this sample may be carry-over from other donors' samples. The specimen sequenced was blood.

The CDR3 sequence is CASSARGGRYGYTF. As DNA, the CDR3 is TGTGCCAGCAGCGCCAGAGGAGGCCGCTATGGCTACACCTTC. The rearrangement uses TRBV9 and TRBJ1-2; D uncertain. Trimming pared 3 bases from V and 4 bases from J, leaving 13 bases between. The CDR3 totals 14 residues. Germline loops: CDR1 SGDLS, CDR2 YYNGEE.